A single T cell receptor (beta chain) is shown here with its context. The sample belongs to a study of blood T cells in healthy people across ages. Aged roughly 6 to 90, donors were systemically healthy Caucasians from Russia. Investigators took 9.5 to 10 milliliters of peripheral blood from every donor. There were at least 6 micrograms of total RNA extracted from every sample. This CDR3 has 14 residues. Germline V lookup: CDR1 ENHRY, CDR2 SYGVKD. V lost 6 bases to trimming and J lost 4 bases, with 10 bases between them. Using a J-beta primer mix together with a sample-barcoded 5' primer, a second PCR was run for roughly 6 to 11 cycles. TCRdb recomputed calls from the 5' RACE reads with MiXCR, one row per CDR3 protein. The sample consists of over 950,000 distinct CDR3 sequences, roughly half of them appearing once.

The clonotype originates from a woman aged 55-69 years in good health. Source material: blood. V usage is TRBV10-3 and J usage is TRBJ2-6; D uncertain. The CDR3 DNA is TGTGCCATCAGGGAGACAAACGGGGCCAACGTCCTGACTTTC. Its protein is CAIRETNGANVLTF.